This T cell receptor (beta chain) was profiled in a study of glioma-infiltrating T cells. The study, taken as a whole, reports: Above-expected tissue-blood divergence occurred in all gliomas, most in low-grade ones.

This clonotype was counted at least ten times. Antigen specificity is unknown. This CDR3 spans 15 amino acids. Germline CDR1 reads LNHDA; CDR2 reads SQIVND (reference sequence). The J segment lost 0 bases and the V segment lost 5 bases, leaving 4 bases of the junction unmatched. The iRepertoire nested amplicon-rescue multiplex PCR amplified TCR alpha and beta CDR3s from RNA. One-step reverse transcription and amplification started from approximately 100-400 ng of tissue mRNA or PBMC total RNA. Each CDR3 protein is one row after TCRdb ran MiXCR on the multiplex PCR reads. The sample carries 100,000 to 150,000 distinct CDR3 sequences, more than 20% recorded once.

Sequenced: glioma tissue, nonneoplastic brain tissue, or PBMCs (not recorded which). This receptor was obtained from a human donor with low-grade glioma or glioblastoma, undergoing nonglioma brain surgery, or in good health (not recorded which). J is TRBJ1-5 and V is TRBV19; 7 bases match TRBD1. Written as DNA, the CDR3 is TGTGCCAGTAGTTCACAGGGGAATAGCAATCAGCCCCAGCATTTT. Amino acid sequence: CASSSQGNSNQPQHF.